This T cell receptor (beta chain) was sequenced in a study of T cells in Graves' hyperthyroidism and ophthalmopathy. Background on the study: Peripheral blood was acquired at first diagnosis, ahead of any therapy whatsoever.

At first hyperthyroidism diagnosis, before any ophthalmopathy symptoms, the blood sample was collected. This clonotype was detected many times. The antigen is undetermined. Study results and limitations: Ophthalmopathy prediction by the model preceded onset by a median approximately 6.1 months. Blood held most thyroid clonotypes expanded above 0.001 frequency.

J was trimmed by 4 bases and V by 1 base; bases with no gene match: 6. Looked up from germline, CDR1 is DFQATT and CDR2 is SNEGSKA (reference sequence). The CDR3 totals 15 residues. Researchers amplified the TCR beta CDR3 regions from RNA transcripts. The HTBI primer set served for first-round RT-PCR of the TCR CDR3. TCRdb reprocessed the multiplex PCR reads with MiXCR, giving one entry per CDR3 protein. The table has some 600,000 distinct CDR3 sequences, about 15% seen once. This chain uses TRBV20-1 with TRBJ2-2; 7 bases match TRBD2. The TCR sequence derives from a woman aged 25 to 39 with Graves' hyperthyroidism that later progressed to Graves' ophthalmopathy. The sequenced sample was blood. CDR3 region: CSARGSGGRTGELFF. CDR3 nucleotides: TGCAGTGCTAGAGGGTCGGGAGGACGCACCGGGGAGCTGTTTTTT.